This T cell receptor (beta chain) was identified during a study of identical twins. The study's findings and limits: Invariant populations such as MAIT and iNKT cells could partly muddle zero-insertion analyses.

Many counts were recorded for this clonotype. Its antigen remains unidentified. One entry per CDR3 protein, called by TCRdb with MiXCR from the 5' RACE reads. This sample has about 100,000 distinct CDR3 sequences, with 5.9% found just once. The J segment lost 8 bases and the V segment lost 3 bases, leaving 1 base of the junction unmatched. The CDR3 contains 12 residues. Germline values: CDR1 SEHNR, CDR2 FQNEAQ (reference sequence). The rearrangement uses TRBV7-9 and TRBJ2-1; 7 bases map to TRBD1. The TCR originated in a woman aged 45-60 years in good health. Sequenced material: memory T cells sorted from blood. The CDR3 is CASSFDRDEQFF. The CDR3 DNA reads as TGTGCCAGCAGCTTTGACAGGGATGAGCAGTTCTTC.